This T cell receptor beta chain was sequenced for a study of neurological immune-mediated disorders (dated by TCRdb to between 2017 and 2020). At the level of the whole study: Peripheral blood TCR-beta repertoires from patients with HTLV-I-associated myelopathy (HAM/TSP), patients with multiple sclerosis, and healthy controls were compared in the study using UMI-based sequencing. Alongside PBMC samples, the set of some 100 TCR-beta libraries contained longitudinal samples, technical triplicates, and paired CD4+ and CD8+ T-cell subsets that had been sorted. Longitudinal HAM/TSP and healthy donors had 3 time-points each (about 3-45 month intervals). Of the 68 subjects in the cohort, some 15 were HAM/TSP patients, roughly 35 were multiple sclerosis patients, and some 20 were healthy controls.

The paper as a whole reports these results and caveats: TCR clonal expansion was highest in HAM/TSP patients and lowest in MS patients, with MS patients falling below even healthy controls. Expanded clones from different subjects shared no identical CDR3 amino acid sequences, which suggests that TCR-beta repertoires were private in all groups.

To synthesize cDNA, template-switch 5'RACE was performed with a primer carrying a 10-nucleotide random unique molecular identifier so that each TCR transcript was tagged. Every sequencing run covered 15-18 subjects and yielded more than 160 million TCR-beta sequences. Total RNA was extracted with the RNeasy kit. Using the KAPA Real-time Library Amplification kit, TCR-beta VDJ regions were amplified with primers for the TCR constant region and the 5'RACE anchor. A first PCR added sample indexes and Illumina adaptors, after which a second PCR increased the library yield. After purification with Ampure beads, the TCR product of roughly 650 bp was size-selected on a 2% E-gel SizeSelection system. Before pooling, library quality was assessed on a Bioanalyzer, concentration was determined with Qubit, and library quantification was performed with the Kapa Library Quantification kit. Libraries were sequenced paired-end 2 x 150 bp on an Illumina HiSeq 2500. To increase sequence diversity, about 23-32% phiX was spiked into each library pool. For the original study's pipeline: The quality-filtered reads were processed with the UMI-based MiGEC pipeline, whose error correction step removed more than 75% of the raw TCR sequences. IMGT germline references were used for alignment of VDJ genes, and clonotypes were defined by a unique CDR3 amino acid sequence together with V-J genes. Clonal expansion, Shannon diversity, and CDR3 relatedness (CalcPairwiseDistances, ClusterSamples) were evaluated with VDJtools, and phylogenetic trees were built with CLCbio workbench. Clones with at least 8 unique UMIs were defined as expanded, with this threshold being based on coefficient-of-variation modelling across technical triplicates. The public reads were run again by TCRdb, first through fastp at Q25 and then through MiXCR, and only productive beta chains were kept. Rows are combined by CDR3 protein, so each entry shows the most common genes and DNA. TCRdb, not the original authors, processed these V and J calls. Here the sample has 50,000 to 70,000 distinct CDR3 sequences; roughly 10% occur a single time. The top ten constitute approximately 7% of the sample.

In light of the paper, this sample's time point label describes: longitudinal time-point 1 (baseline). For unsorted PBMC libraries, 2 million PBMCs were used after storage in RNAlater at -80 degrees C until RNA extraction. Peripheral blood underwent Ficoll-Hypaque density gradient centrifugation to isolate PBMCs, which were then cryopreserved in liquid nitrogen. This clonotype was picked up many times. Its antigen is currently not known. No base-level quality is on record; no much larger clone is a single base apart. The clonotype comes from a male donor with HTLV-1-associated myelopathy (HAM/TSP). Material: PBMCs.

The CDR3: CSARVASGGAETQYF. The nucleotide sequence is given as TGCAGTGCTAGAGTGGCTAGCGGGGGGGCAGAGACCCAGTACTTC. The chain links TRBV20-1 with TRBJ2-5; 12 bases in the junction line up with TRBD2. Per the germline V gene (reference sequence), DFQATT is the CDR1 and SNEGSKA is the CDR2. V loses 1 base at its end and J loses 4 bases; junction bases beyond the gene matches: 4. The CDR3 starts with the cysteine, ends with the phenylalanine, and has 15 residues. The kept DNA is CDR3 alone, 45 bases in frame from the first base.